This TCR beta chain is drawn from a study of spatial heterogeneity in lung cancer. Study-level background: Sequenced were any available follow-up PBMC samples, which had been obtained a median of roughly two years after resection. Sequence detection consistently recorded a greater number of beta-chain than alpha-chain sequences.

This clonotype was found a few times. This sample's time point: blood at routine non-recurrence follow-up after resection. The presence of a unique molecular identifier marked each TCR cDNA molecule. TCRdb processed the 5' RACE reads anew with MiXCR; each CDR3 protein has one entry. The data hold over 95,000 distinct CDR3 sequences, with under 14% observed a single time. J lost 3 bases, V lost 5 bases, and 7 bases had no gene match. The CDR3 is 14 amino acids. The V gene's germline CDR1 is KGHSH and CDR2 LQKENI. This TCR was sampled from a female donor with early-stage non-small cell lung cancer. Sequenced material: PBMCs, taken at follow-up. The V call is TRBV18, the J call TRBJ2-7; the match to TRBD2 covers 7 bases. The DNA for the CDR3 is TGTGCCAGCTCAAAAGGCAGGGAGGGCTACGAGCAGTACGTC. It specifies CASSKGREGYEQYV.